The TCR beta chain under discussion was sequenced for a study of identical twins. The V gene end was trimmed by 6 bases and the J gene end by 4 bases; junction bases not matched to a gene: 23. This CDR3 has 19 residues. Germline loops: CDR1 SQVTM, CDR2 ANQGSEA. This clonotype has at least ten counts. Its matching antigen is unknown. Template switching added a universal primer site; cDNA carried unique molecular identifiers. TCRdb processed the 5' RACE reads anew with MiXCR; each CDR3 protein has one entry. The sample has approximately 600,000 distinct CDR3 sequences, 9.6% seen once. Study results and limitations: Excess sharing by twins proved weaker in beta out-of-frame sequences. Interpretation of the results relied on cross-sectional statistical analysis and not on following the same donors. Models underpredicted monozygotic twin sharing of out-of-frame TCR alpha.

The same specimen was also included in a second study, on yellow fever vaccine responses in identical twins.

The chain carries TRBV29-1 and TRBJ2-1; TRBD2 matches 8 bases. This receptor was identified in a young woman in good health. The specimen sequenced was PBMCs. The CDR3 DNA reads as TGCAGCGTCCTGTTGAATCAGGGTTTTCCGGGACTAGGGTACAATGAGCAGTTCTTC. This sequence encodes CSVLLNQGFPGLGYNEQFF.